Each of the 9 T cell receptor beta chains below was sequenced from the same sample in a study of blood T cells in healthy people across ages. The use of a sample-barcoded 5' primer and a J-beta primer mix characterized a second PCR of about 7 to 12 cycles. TCRdb redid the calling of the 5' RACE reads with MiXCR, one entry per CDR3 protein. The repertoire has 1.5 million to 2 million distinct CDR3 sequences, roughly 27% of them found once; the top ten carry roughly 8.2%. Sequenced input: blood. The receptors stem from a woman in her thirties in good health.

This clonotype was observed a few times. This chain joins TRBV6-6 and TRBJ2-2, with 9 bases lining up with TRBD2. Germline CDR1 and CDR2: MNHNY and SVGAGI (reference sequence). Trimming took 11 bases from V and 1 from J; bases not matched to a gene: 5. The CDR3 runs to 14 residues. This CDR3 is CAARSGGNTGELFF. CDR3 nucleotide sequence: TGTGCCGCACGTAGCGGGGGGAACACCGGGGAGCTGTTTTTT.

J is TRBJ2-3 and V is TRBV9, with unresolved D. The germline gives CDR1 SGDLS, CDR2 YYNGEE. The CDR3 sequence is 13 residues long. V gave up 4 bases and J gave up 2 bases, with 8 bases separating them. The CDR3 nucleotides read TGTGCCAGCAGCCCGCTCCACACAGATACGCAGTATTTT. This codes for CASSPLHTDTQYF.

This clonotype was counted at least ten times. The chain recombines TRBV14 with TRBJ2-5; D possibly corresponds to TRBD2 (6 bases). The V and J ends lost 0 bases and 2 bases respectively, with 10 bases between them. CDR3 length: 15 amino acids. Germline assignment: CDR1 SGHDN and CDR2 FVKESK. The CDR3 nucleotides read TGTGCCAGCAGCCAAGACTCCGGGGGACAAGAGACCCAGTACTTC. Translating it yields CASSQDSGGQETQYF.

The V and J genes are TRBV7-9 and TRBJ2-3; unclear D gene. Germline CDR1 and CDR2: SEHNR and FQNEAQ (reference sequence). The CDR3 extends over 14 amino acids. V was pared by 4 bases and J by 7 bases, with 15 bases between. Here the CDR3 DNA reads TGTGCCAGCAGCTCAAGGGATACTTGGAATACGCAGTATTTT. Encoded protein: CASSSRDTWNTQYF.

This clonotype has a handful of counts. The chain combines TRBV18 with TRBJ1-1; TRBD1 is a possible D gene (5 bases). In germline, CDR1 is KGHSH, CDR2 LQKENI. This CDR3 contains 14 residues. V lost 3 bases to trimming and J lost 3 bases, with 11 bases between them. CDR3 region: CASSPSTGYTEAFF. CDR3 DNA: TGTGCCAGCTCACCTAGCACAGGCTACACTGAAGCTTTCTTT.

This clonotype was picked up a small number of times. CDR3 sequence reads: CASLEGKQFF. The DNA of the CDR3 is TGTGCCAGCCTGGAGGGTAAGCAGTTCTTC. The rearrangement uses TRBV28 and TRBJ2-1; D may be TRBD2 (6 bases). V dropped 8 bases and J dropped 11 bases, with 10 bases sitting between them. Germline values: CDR1 MDHEN, CDR2 SYDVKM. CDR3 size: 10 residues.

The V call is TRBV20-1, the J call TRBJ2-7; weak D call: TRBD2 (6 bases). V lost 6 bases, J lost 4 bases, and 16 bases lay in between. Germline loops: CDR1 DFQATT, CDR2 SNEGSKA (reference sequence). This CDR3 spans 13 amino acids. The CDR3 nucleotides are TGCAGTGCCCCTCGGGGGAGTCTATACGAGCAGTACTTC. This gives the protein CSAPRGSLYEQYF.

This chain links TRBV7-2 with TRBJ2-2, with D unclear. This CDR3 contains 11 residues. Germline CDR1 and CDR2: SGHTA and FQGNSA. The V end was cut by 8 bases, the J end by 7 bases, with 8 bases between. This chain's CDR3 is CASAAFGELFF. For the CDR3, the DNA is TGTGCCAGCGCCGCCTTCGGGGAGCTGTTTTTT.

Concerning this clonotype itself: A much larger clone is a single base away; this may be a read error. The rearrangement links TRBV10-2 to TRBJ2-7; a possible D gene is TRBD2 (5 bases). There are 14 residues in the CDR3. The germline V gene encodes CDR1 WSHSY and CDR2 SAAADI. Trimming left V 4 bases short and J 4 bases short, with 14 bases between. The DNA for the CDR3 is TGCGCCAGCAGTGGTAAGCGGATCCCTTACGAGCAGTACTTC. It encodes CASSGKRIPYEQYF.